Below, 10 T cell receptor beta chains from the same sample are listed, as sequenced in a study of CD8 T cells in ankylosing spondylitis. TCRdb used MiXCR to reprocess the 5' RACE reads, holding one entry per CDR3 protein. The repertoire holds about 360,000 distinct CDR3 sequences, with roughly 20% as singletons. Sequencing was done on a sample of blood, either unsorted or a sorted T cell fraction (not recorded which). All receptors derive from a male donor with ankylosing spondylitis or in good health (not recorded which).

This clonotype appeared a few times. J is TRBJ2-1 and V is TRBV29-1; tentative D call: TRBD2 (6 bases). The CDR3 has 12 amino acids. The V end was cut by 8 bases, the J end by 9 bases, with 17 bases between. CDR1 and CDR2 from the germline V gene are SQVTM and ANQGSEA. CDR3: CSFAPSGVEQFF. CDR3 DNA sequence: TGCAGCTTCGCCCCCTCGGGAGTTGAGCAGTTCTTC.

This clonotype has only a few counts. The chain couples TRBV30 to TRBJ2-7, with 11 bases matching TRBD1. Germline V gene sequence: CDR1 GTSNPN, CDR2 SVGIG (reference sequence). The V and J ends lost 2 bases and 6 bases, in that order; junction bases with no gene match: 3. This CDR3 is 13 amino acids long. The CDR3 is CAWSRTGGSEQYF. The CDR3 DNA is TGTGCCTGGAGTCGGACAGGGGGCAGCGAGCAGTACTTC.

This CDR3 reads CASRYAPDSYQGAREELFF. CDR3 bases: TGTGCCAGCAGATACGCCCCGGACAGCTATCAGGGGGCGCGAGAGGAGCTGTTTTTT. The chain joins TRBV11-2 to TRBJ2-2, with TRBD1 matching 8 bases. The CDR3 totals 19 residues. The germline gives CDR1 SGHAT, CDR2 FQNNGV. V lost 6 bases and J lost 10; bases outside the gene matches: 25.

This chain joins TRBV29-1 and TRBJ1-1, with 7 bases that match TRBD1. J gave up 6 bases and V 6 bases, and 4 bases lay outside the gene matches. This CDR3 is built from 11 residues. CDR1 is SQVTM and CDR2 is ANQGSEA in the germline V gene. This CDR3 reads CSVDRDAEAFF. As DNA, the CDR3 is TGCAGCGTCGACAGGGACGCTGAAGCTTTCTTT. Using reference TRBV29-1 and TRBJ1-1 for the parts outside the CDR3, the full variable domain is SAVISQKPSRDICQRGTSLTIQCQVDSQVTMMFWYRQQPGQSLTLIATANQGSEATYESGFVIDKFPISRPNLTFSTLTVSNMSPEDSSIYLCSVDRDAEAFFGQGTRLTVV.

The chain combines TRBV6-5 with TRBJ2-7; 7 bases align to TRBD2. Germline V gene lookup returns CDR1 MNHEY and CDR2 SVGAGI. V gave up 0 bases and J gave up 4 bases; unmatched junction bases: 9. The CDR3 consists of 16 residues. The CDR3 spells CASSYSTGGVLYEQYF. The CDR3 DNA follows: TGTGCCAGCAGTTACTCGACTGGGGGGGTTCTGTACGAGCAGTACTTC.

In this sample, this clonotype turned up a few times. The genes are TRBV29-1 and TRBJ2-7; tentatively, D is TRBD1 or TRBD2 (5 bases each). The germline CDR1 and CDR2 sequences are SQVTM and ANQGSEA. V lost 7 bases and J 5 bases, leaving 15 bases between the germline ends. CDR3 size: 12 residues. The CDR3 nucleotides read TGCAGCGCCATGGTGGGGGATGACGAGCAGTACTTC. Translating gives CSAMVGDDEQYF.

This clonotype has more than one count but fewer than ten. J is TRBJ2-1 and V is TRBV14; 12 bases are a match to TRBD2. Germline assignment: CDR1 SGHDN and CDR2 FVKESK. Losses at the gene ends were 3 bases for V and 2 bases for J; bases not matched to a gene: 2. The CDR3 extends over 16 amino acids. The CDR3 spells CASSQLAGGPYNEQFF. The DNA for the CDR3 is TGTGCCAGCAGCCAGCTAGCGGGGGGGCCCTACAATGAGCAGTTCTTC.

This clonotype was counted between two and nine times. The rearrangement uses TRBV20-1 and TRBJ2-3, with 12 positions matching TRBD2. The length of the CDR3 is 14 residues. Germline values: CDR1 DFQATT, CDR2 SNEGSKA (reference sequence). V shed 3 bases and J 5 bases; nucleotides not matched to a gene: 3. The CDR3 loop reads CSARGGLAGDTQYF. The CDR3 DNA follows: TGCAGTGCTAGGGGGGGACTAGCGGGAGATACGCAGTATTTT.

The rearrangement links TRBV29-1 to TRBJ2-7, with 7 bases aligning to TRBD1. From germline, CDR1 is SQVTM and CDR2 ANQGSEA. V was pared by 4 bases and J by 2 bases, with 5 bases of the junction left unmatched. The CDR3 runs 13 residues. CDR3 residues: CSVVTGPTYEQYF. In nucleotides, the CDR3 is TGCAGCGTTGTGACAGGGCCAACCTACGAGCAGTACTTC.

This clonotype has only a few counts. The rearrangement uses TRBV6-1 and TRBJ2-5; 9 nucleotides align to TRBD1. This CDR3 is built from 15 residues. V lost 5 bases, J lost 5 bases, and 9 bases stayed unmatched. Looked up from germline, CDR1 is MNHNS and CDR2 is SASEGT. Written as DNA, the CDR3 is TGTGCCAGCAGTCGCGAACAGGGGGCAACTGAGACCCAGTACTTC. Translation gives CASSREQGATETQYF.